This T cell receptor beta chain was captured in a study of cytomegalovirus exposure and HLA in healthy donors. The CDR3 is made up of 13 amino acids. Per germline, CDR1 MNHNS and CDR2 SASEGT. Use of 60 Vbeta and 13 Jbeta primers characterized the PCR. Repertoires were generated with immunoSEQ multiplex PCR, while TCRdb's copy carries only in-frame clones and drops some. The sample records about 140,000 clones, roughly 77% being singletons. Concerning this clone itself: Sequence at one end of the junction differs from germline and may be a read error.

The source material was PBMCs. This chain links TRBV6-1 with TRBJ2-7; D call uncertain. This receptor was obtained from a female donor in good health and CMV-seronegative. The chain's CDR3 is CASSEALSRANTF. DNA for the CDR3: TGTGCCAGCAGTGAAGCGCTCTCAAGAGCGAACACCTTC.